The 12 T cell receptor beta chains presented below share a single source sample, sequenced in a study of blood T cells in healthy people across ages. Then a second PCR, running roughly 7 to 11 cycles, was carried out with a sample-barcoded 5' primer and a J-beta primer mix. One entry per CDR3 protein, called by TCRdb with MiXCR from the 5' RACE reads. This repertoire shows approximately 800,000 distinct CDR3 sequences, roughly 25% found once; its top ten account for 2.5% to 3.5%. This sample was also put to use in a study of T cells of mothers and their children.

The sample was blood. The source of these receptors is a boy younger than 18 in good health.

This clonotype occurred a few times. The rearrangement links TRBV27 to TRBJ1-5; D is uncertain. This CDR3 comprises 15 residues. The V gene lost 6 bases and the J gene lost 1 base, with 13 bases spanning the gap. In germline, CDR1 is MNHEY, CDR2 SMNVEV (reference sequence). CDR3 DNA: TGTGCCAGCAGGGGAAGGTCCGCCAGCAATCAGCCCCAGCATTTT. This encodes CASRGRSASNQPQHF.

This clonotype showed up just a few times. The genes are TRBV7-3 and TRBJ2-5, with 10 bases fitting TRBD1. Germline assignment: CDR1 SGHTA and CDR2 FQGTGA. V lost 4 bases to trimming and J lost 4 bases; unmatched junction nucleotides: 6. This CDR3 is 15 amino acids long. This chain's CDR3 is CASSSGTGEGETQYF. The CDR3 DNA sequence: TGTGCCAGCAGCTCGGGGACAGGGGAGGGAGAGACCCAGTACTTC.

This clonotype was counted only a few times. The gene calls are TRBV12-3 or TRBV12-4 and TRBJ1-2; D may be TRBD1 (6 bases). There are 12 residues in the CDR3. Trimming removed 10 bases at V and 0 bases at J, with 9 bases between. Written as DNA, the CDR3 is TGTGCCACGCAGGGGCCTAACTATGGCTACACCTTC. Its translation: CATQGPNYGYTF.

CDR3 amino acids: CASSPDRGSGGYTF. The CDR3 DNA reads TGCGCCAGCAGCCCCGACAGGGGTTCAGGTGGCTACACCTTC. The rearrangement uses TRBV5-1 and TRBJ1-2; TRBD1 agrees at 8 bases. V shed 4 bases and J 7 bases; nucleotides not matched to a gene: 9. Per the germline V gene, CDR1 is SGHRS and CDR2 is YFSETQ. There are 14 residues in the CDR3.

V and J are TRBV6-5 and TRBJ2-7; possibly TRBD1 for D (5 bases). The V end lost 5 bases, the J end lost 0 bases, and 14 bases lay between the germline ends. This CDR3 has 15 residues. CDR1 and CDR2 (germline): MNHEY, SVGAGI. CDR3 loop: CASSRTRVGSYEQYF. CDR3 in DNA: TGTGCCAGCAGTAGAACCAGGGTCGGCTCCTACGAGCAGTACTTC.

There are a few counts of this clonotype. V gene TRBV20-1 combines with J gene TRBJ1-2, with TRBD1 as a possible D gene (5 bases). The CDR3 is 13 amino acids. Germline assignment: CDR1 DFQATT and CDR2 SNEGSKA (reference sequence). The V and J ends lost 6 bases and 8 bases respectively, with 19 bases between them. The CDR3 region is CSAAGGWEEGYTF. The CDR3 region has the DNA TGCAGTGCCGCTGGGGGGTGGGAAGAAGGCTACACCTTC.

This chain connects TRBV27 to TRBJ2-3; D remains unclear. Germline CDR1 is MNHEY and CDR2 is SMNVEV (reference sequence). Trimming pared 5 bases from V and 0 bases from J, leaving 9 bases between. The CDR3 has 14 residues. CDR3 in DNA: TGTGCCAGCAGTCGCAGAGCTAGCACAGATACGCAGTATTTT. Translating it yields CASSRRASTDTQYF.

The chain combines TRBV12-3 or TRBV12-4 with TRBJ2-5; D is perhaps TRBD1 or TRBD2 (6 bases each). The DNA end is more similar to TRBJ2-7, so the J call may be wrong. CDR3 length equals 12 residues. The CDR3 here is CASSPRGDEQYF. The CDR3 DNA reads as TGTGCCAGCAGTCCAAGGGGGGACGAGCAGTACTTC.

Only a few counts were recorded for this clonotype. The chain carries TRBV20-1 and TRBJ2-1; weak D call: TRBD1 (6 bases). Germline V gene lookup returns CDR1 DFQATT and CDR2 SNEGSKA (reference sequence). The V and J ends lost 5 bases and 7 bases respectively, with 24 bases between them. This CDR3 spans 16 amino acids. The CDR3 is CSAPKRDTLLGNEQFF. The CDR3 DNA reads as TGCAGTGCTCCCAAGAGGGACACACTACTAGGGAATGAGCAGTTCTTC.

This rearrangement joins TRBV4-1 to TRBJ1-5; TRBD1 matches 7 bases. CDR1 and CDR2 from the germline V gene are MGHRA and YSYEKL. The V segment lost 5 bases and the J segment 7 bases; nucleotides outside the gene matches: 5. The CDR3 loop spans 13 amino acids. The CDR3 loop reads CASSSRGLQPQHF. CDR3 coding DNA: TGCGCCAGCAGCTCAAGGGGGCTACAGCCCCAGCATTTT.

This chain links TRBV30 with TRBJ2-7; TRBD2 aligns across 10 bases. The DNA end is more similar to TRBJ2-5, so the J call may be wrong. This CDR3 has 14 residues. Looked up from germline, CDR1 is GTSNPN and CDR2 is SVGIG (reference sequence). CDR3 residues: CAWSIAGGGETQYF. The CDR3 region has the DNA TGTGCCTGGAGTATAGCGGGGGGTGGGGAGACCCAGTACTTC.

The V call is TRBV19, the J call TRBJ2-5, with D tentatively TRBD2 (7 bases). V shed 11 bases and J shed 4 bases, with 14 bases lying between them. This CDR3 is 12 amino acids long. The germline V gene has CDR1 LNHDA and CDR2 SQIVND (reference sequence). As DNA, the CDR3 is TGTGCCTCCCAGGGAGGGGGAGAGACCCAGTACTTC. Amino acids: CASQGGGETQYF. Full variable domain (missing parts from reference TRBV19 and TRBJ2-5): DGGITQSPKYLFRKEGQNVTLSCEQNLNHDAMYWYRQDPGQGLRLIYYSQIVNDFQKGDIAEGYSVSREKKESFPLTVTSAQKNPTAFYLCASQGGGETQYFGPGTRLLVL.